Listed below are T cell receptor beta chains from one sample, sequenced in a study of cytomegalovirus exposure and HLA in healthy donors. Assay: immunoSEQ multiplex PCR; the TCRdb copy retains only in-frame clones and omits some. The repertoire has some 64,000 clones, around 92% of them found once; the top ten carry 1.5%. The sequenced sample consisted of PBMCs. The receptors were sampled from a young man in good health and CMV-seropositive. Both conserved end residues are part of each CDR3. The D gene is left open where the match is weak. Rows give clone size only sometimes, using once, few, many, or a class for an expanded clone.

clone size,V gene,J gene,D gene,CDR3 DNA,CDR3 protein
-,TRBV9,TRBJ2-1,TRBD1,TGTGCCAGCAGCGTAGAGTCACAGGGGGCAACGAATGAGCAGTTCTTC,CASSVESQGATNEQFF
-,TRBV5-1,TRBJ2-1,TRBD2,TGCGCCAGCAGCTTGGAGGGTAGCGGGAGAGTTGAGCAGTTCTTC,CASSLEGSGRVEQFF
-,TRBV5-4,TRBJ1-4,TRBD1,TGTGCCAGCAGCCCGGGACAGCCTGAAAAACTGTTTTTT,CASSPGQPEKLFF
-,TRBV28,TRBJ1-3,TRBD1,TGTGCCAGCAGCCCTGCTCCCGGGACAGGGAATACCATATATTTT,CASSPAPGTGNTIYF
-,TRBV28,TRBJ2-7,TRBD2,TGTGCCAGCAGCCCTTTGCTAGCGGGAGAGGAGTACTTC,CASSPLLAGEEYF
-,TRBV23-1,TRBJ1-1,TRBD1,TGCGCCAGCAGTCAATCAGTGGAGCAGGGGGACACTGAAGCTTTCTTT,CASSQSVEQGDTEAFF
-,TRBV5-4,TRBJ2-2,TRBD2,TGTGCCAGCAGCCCGGGACTAGCGGGCACCGGGGAGCTGTTTTTT,CASSPGLAGTGELFF
-,TRBV19,TRBJ2-3,TRBD2,TGTGCCAGTAGTTCCCACCTAGCGGGAGGGTACACAGATACGCAGTATTTT,CASSSHLAGGYTDTQYF
-,TRBV6-5,TRBJ2-3,-,TGTGCCAGCAGTGAAAGGGGTAGCACAGATACGCAGTATTTT,CASSERGSTDTQYF
-,TRBV6-5,TRBJ2-3,-,TGTGCCAGCAGGCCCTCGGTTAGCACAGATACGCAGTATTTT,CASRPSVSTDTQYF
-,TRBV5-1,TRBJ2-1,TRBD1,TGCGCCAGCAGCACCTACAGGGGGAACAATGAGCAGTTCTTC,CASSTYRGNNEQFF
once,TRBV4-1,TRBJ2-7,TRBD1,TGCGCCAGCAGCCAAGATCAGGTGACAGGGGTGAGAGGGGAGCAGTACTTC,CASSQDQVTGVRGEQYF
-,TRBV13,TRBJ1-2,-,TGTGCCAGCAGCTTAGGCAGGAACTATGGCTACACCTTC,CASSLGRNYGYTF
-,TRBV5-4,TRBJ2-2,TRBD2,TGTGCCAGCAGCTCGGGACTAGCGGGACCCGGGGAGCTGTTTTTT,CASSSGLAGPGELFF
-,TRBV6-5,TRBJ2-7,-,TGTGCCAGCAGAACAACTCCTAGCTACGAGCAGTACTTC,CASRTTPSYEQYF
-,TRBV21-1,TRBJ2-5,-,TGTGCCAGCAGCAAAGGACTAGCGGGAGAGGAAGAGACCCAGTACTTC,CASSKGLAGEEETQYF
once,TRBV6-5,TRBJ2-1,TRBD1,TGTGCCAGCAGTGGCGGGACAGGGAACTACAATGAGCAGTTCTTC,CASSGGTGNYNEQFF
-,TRBV11-3,TRBJ1-2,TRBD1,TGTGCCAGCAGCTCCCCGGGACAGGGTATTGATGGCTACACCTTC,CASSSPGQGIDGYTF
-,TRBV7-9,TRBJ2-3,TRBD2,TGTGCCAGCAGCTTAAGGGGAGGGAGGCGGAGCACAGATACGCAGTATTTT,CASSLRGGRRSTDTQYF
-,TRBV6-1,TRBJ2-1,-,TGTGCCAGCAGTGACCTGACAGGCGGATACAATGAGCAGTTCTTC,CASSDLTGGYNEQFF
-,TRBV19,TRBJ1-5,-,TGTGCCAGTACCCCGACAGTCTCTAGCAATCAGCCCCAGCATTTT,CASTPTVSSNQPQHF
-,TRBV5-4,TRBJ2-5,TRBD2,TGTGCCAGCAGCTTGGGCGGGAGAAAAGTAGAGACCCAGTACTTC,CASSLGGRKVETQYF
few,TRBV28,TRBJ2-1,-,TGTGCCAGCAGGTGGGACTCCAGCTCCTACAATGAGCAGTTCTTC,CASRWDSSSYNEQFF
-,TRBV5-1,TRBJ2-7,TRBD1,TGCGCCAGCAGCTTAACAGGGGGACTGTACGAGCAGTACTTC,CASSLTGGLYEQYF
-,TRBV6-1,TRBJ2-3,-,TGTGCCAGCAGTGCCCAAGATACGCAGTATTTT,CASSAQDTQYF
-,TRBV28,TRBJ2-7,TRBD2,TGTGCCAGCACCGTTCGCGGGAGGGCCCCCACCTACGAGCAGTACTTC,CASTVRGRAPTYEQYF
-,TRBV28,TRBJ2-2,TRBD1,TGTGCCAGCAGCTTTGGGACAGGGAGCGGGGAGCTGTTTTTT,CASSFGTGSGELFF
-,TRBV5-1,TRBJ1-4,TRBD1,TGCGCCAGCAGCCAACAGGGGCTAAGGGAAAAACTGTTTTTT,CASSQQGLREKLFF
-,TRBV4-1,TRBJ2-2,TRBD2,TGCGCCAGCAGGAGACTAGCGGGAGTATCCGGGGAGCTGTTTTTT,CASRRLAGVSGELFF
-,TRBV11-2,TRBJ2-1,-,TGTGCCAGCAGTTCACGGGGACTCTCCTACAATGAGCAGTTCTTC,CASSSRGLSYNEQFF
-,TRBV9,TRBJ2-2,TRBD1,TGTGCCAGCAGCGCAATACAGGGGAGCGGGGAGCTGTTTTTT,CASSAIQGSGELFF
-,TRBV29-1,TRBJ2-7,TRBD2,TGCAGCGTCTGGACTAGCGGGACGGTTTCCTACGAGCAGTACTTC,CSVWTSGTVSYEQYF
-,TRBV15,TRBJ2-3,-,TGTGCCACCAGCAGAGCCGCTTCCGGGGGTACGCAGTATTTT,CATSRAASGGTQYF
-,TRBV19,TRBJ2-3,TRBD1,TGTGCCAGTACAGGGACAGGGATGGCAGATACGCAGTATTTT,CASTGTGMADTQYF
-,TRBV2,TRBJ1-2,-,TGTGCCAGCAGCGACTACAGATCGAGCCCGAACTACACCTTC,CASSDYRSSPNYTF
-,TRBV6-1,TRBJ2-3,-,TGTGCCAGCAGTGAATCCCCGGGAGAAGGTGCAGATACGCAGTATTTT,CASSESPGEGADTQYF
-,TRBV7-9,TRBJ2-7,-,TGTGCCAGCAGCTATGGCAGGACTTACGAGCAGTACTTC,CASSYGRTYEQYF
-,TRBV6-5,TRBJ1-3,-,TGTGCCAGCAGTTTGACAGGAATGGGAAACACCATATATTTT,CASSLTGMGNTIYF
-,TRBV4-1,TRBJ2-1,-,TGCGCCAGCAGCCAAGACGGGGGAACCTACAATGAGCAGTTCTTC,CASSQDGGTYNEQFF
-,TRBV5-1,TRBJ1-2,-,TGCGCCAGCAGCTTGGAAGCAGGAGGCTACACCTTC,CASSLEAGGYTF
-,TRBV15,TRBJ1-2,-,TGTGCCACCAGCAGAGGGCAGGGGACCTATGGCTACACCTTC,CATSRGQGTYGYTF
-,TRBV25-1,TRBJ1-1,TRBD1,TGTGCCAGCAGTGACCCACAGGGGACAGGCCAGTACGCTTTCTTT,CASSDPQGTGQYAFF
-,TRBV6-1,TRBJ2-5,-,TGTGCCAGCAAAATGGAGGGGTTGAGCCAAGAGACCCAGTACTTC,CASKMEGLSQETQYF